A selection of T cell receptor beta chains follows, all from one sample in a study of long-term antiretroviral therapy in people with HIV. TCRdb's copy holds only in-frame clones and misses some; the assay was immunoSEQ multiplex PCR. The table includes tens of thousands of clones, approximately 83% detected once. Here the sequenced sample was unsorted PBMCs, taken about 4.3 years after starting antiretroviral therapy. Receptors originate from a man aged 25-45 years with HIV. The CDR3 runs from the conserved cysteine through the conserved F or W. The D gene is left open where the match is weak. Clone size is given for some rows only: seen once, a few or many times, or a class if the clone is expanded.

D	size	V	J	DNA	CDR3
TRBD2	.	TRBV5-1	TRBJ2-1	TGCGCCAGCAGCCCCCGGACTAGCGGGGGCCCAACATTGAATGAGCAGTTCTTC	CASSPRTSGGPTLNEQFF
.	.	TRBV6-6	TRBJ2-3	TGTGCCAGCAGCCAACAGACTCCTAGCACAGATACGCAGTATTTT	CASSQQTPSTDTQYF
.	.	TRBV10-3	TRBJ2-1	TGTGCCATCAGTGAAAATAGGGAAAAGAATGAGCAGTTCTTC	CAISENREKNEQFF
.	.	TRBV5-8	TRBJ2-7	TGTGCCAGCAGCTTGGTTAGGCGATTGAACCACTACGAGCAGTACTTC	CASSLVRRLNHYEQYF
.	.	TRBV5-1	TRBJ1-2	TGCGCCAGCAGCTCCGGACTGCGTCTCGGCTACACCTTC	CASSSGLRLGYTF
.	medium-sized	TRBV19	TRBJ2-1	TGTGCCAGTAGTATAGCCCACGGGGATGAGCAGTTCTTC	CASSIAHGDEQFF
TRBD1	.	TRBV15	TRBJ2-7	TGTGCCACCAGCAGCTCGCTTACCCCGGGACAGGGATTCCACGAGCAGTACTTC	CATSSSLTPGQGFHEQYF
.	.	TRBV30	TRBJ1-1	TGTGCCTGGTCTACCATGAACACTGAAGCTTTCTTT	CAWSTMNTEAFF
TRBD2	.	TRBV7-2	TRBJ2-5	TGTGCCAGCCGACTAGCGGGACAAGAGACCCAGTACTTC	CASRLAGQETQYF
TRBD1	.	TRBV10-3	TRBJ1-1	TGTGCCATCAGTCGGACAGGGGAAACTGAAGCTTTCTTT	CAISRTGETEAFF
.	.	TRBV7-2	TRBJ2-5	TGTGCCAGCAGCAAGTACCAAGAGACCCAGTACTTC	CASSKYQETQYF